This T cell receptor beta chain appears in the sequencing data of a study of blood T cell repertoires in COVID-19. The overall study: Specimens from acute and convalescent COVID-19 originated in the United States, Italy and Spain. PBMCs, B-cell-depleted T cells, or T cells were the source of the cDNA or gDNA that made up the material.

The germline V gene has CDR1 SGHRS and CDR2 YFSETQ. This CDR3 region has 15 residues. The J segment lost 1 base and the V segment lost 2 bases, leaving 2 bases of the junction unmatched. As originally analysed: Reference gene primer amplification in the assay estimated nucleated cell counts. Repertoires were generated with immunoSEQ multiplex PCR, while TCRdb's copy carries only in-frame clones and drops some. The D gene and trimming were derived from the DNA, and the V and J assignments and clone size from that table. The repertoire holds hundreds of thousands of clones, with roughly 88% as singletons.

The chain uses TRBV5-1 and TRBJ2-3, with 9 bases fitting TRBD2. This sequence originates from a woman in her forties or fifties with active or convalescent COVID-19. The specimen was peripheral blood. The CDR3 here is CASSFGGRGTDTQYF. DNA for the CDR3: TGCGCCAGCAGCTTCGGCGGGAGGGGCACAGATACGCAGTATTTT.